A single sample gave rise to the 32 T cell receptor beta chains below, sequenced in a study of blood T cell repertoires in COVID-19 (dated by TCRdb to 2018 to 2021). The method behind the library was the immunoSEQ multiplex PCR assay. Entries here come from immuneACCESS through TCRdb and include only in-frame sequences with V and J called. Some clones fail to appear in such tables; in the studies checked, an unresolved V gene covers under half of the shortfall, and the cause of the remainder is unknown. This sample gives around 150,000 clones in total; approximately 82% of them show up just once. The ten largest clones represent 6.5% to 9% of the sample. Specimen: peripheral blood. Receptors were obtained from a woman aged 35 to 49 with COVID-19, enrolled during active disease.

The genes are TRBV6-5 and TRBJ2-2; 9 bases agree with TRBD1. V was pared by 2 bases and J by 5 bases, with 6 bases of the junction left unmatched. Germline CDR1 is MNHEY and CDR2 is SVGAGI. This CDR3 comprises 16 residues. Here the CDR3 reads CASSYTTGGATGELFF. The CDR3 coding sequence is TGTGCCAGCAGTTACACAACAGGGGGCGCAACCGGGGAGCTGTTTTTT.

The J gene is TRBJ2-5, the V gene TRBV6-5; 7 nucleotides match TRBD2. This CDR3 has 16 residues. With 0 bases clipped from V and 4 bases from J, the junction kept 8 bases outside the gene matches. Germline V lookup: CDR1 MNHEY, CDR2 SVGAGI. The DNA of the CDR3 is TGTGCCAGCAGTTACTCGACCGGGAGGTCGTTAGAGACCCAGTACTTC. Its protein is CASSYSTGRSLETQYF.

The CDR3 DNA reads TGTGCCAGCAGCCAGCAGGGAAGCACCGGGGAGCTGTTTTTT. It codes for CASSQQGSTGELFF. This rearrangement joins TRBV3-1 (or the pseudogene TRBV3-2) to TRBJ2-2, with D maybe TRBD1 (5 bases). V dropped 3 bases and J dropped 4 bases, with 9 bases sitting between them. Germline values: CDR1 LGHDT, CDR2 YNNKEL (reference sequence). CDR3 length: 14 amino acids.

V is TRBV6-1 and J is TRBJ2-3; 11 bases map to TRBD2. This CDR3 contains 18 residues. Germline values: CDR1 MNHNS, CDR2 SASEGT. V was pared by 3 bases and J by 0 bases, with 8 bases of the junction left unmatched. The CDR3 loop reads CASSEALAGGPSTDTQYF. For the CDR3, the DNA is TGTGCCAGCAGTGAGGCGCTAGCGGGAGGACCTAGCACAGATACGCAGTATTTT.

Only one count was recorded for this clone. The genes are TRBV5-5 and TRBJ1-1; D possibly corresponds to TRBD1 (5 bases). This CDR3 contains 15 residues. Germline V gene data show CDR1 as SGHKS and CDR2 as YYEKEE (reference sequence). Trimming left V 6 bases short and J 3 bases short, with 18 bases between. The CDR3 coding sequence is TGTGCCAGCACCCGATGGTACGTAGGGGACACTGAAGCTTTCTTT. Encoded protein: CASTRWYVGDTEAFF.

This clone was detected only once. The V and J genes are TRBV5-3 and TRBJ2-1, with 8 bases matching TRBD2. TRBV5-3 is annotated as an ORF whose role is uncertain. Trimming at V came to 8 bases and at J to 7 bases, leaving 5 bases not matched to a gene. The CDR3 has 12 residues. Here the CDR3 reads CASSAGDNEQFF. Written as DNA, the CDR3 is TGTGCCAGTTCAGCGGGGGATAATGAGCAGTTCTTC.

The CDR3 DNA is TGTGCGACGCGCAGGGCGAGAAGTTCACCCCTCCACTTT. As protein: CATRRARSSPLHF. The chain employs TRBV19 and TRBJ1-6, with D possibly being TRBD1 (5 bases). CDR1 is LNHDA and CDR2 is SQIVND in the germline V gene (reference sequence). The CDR3 is 13 amino acids.

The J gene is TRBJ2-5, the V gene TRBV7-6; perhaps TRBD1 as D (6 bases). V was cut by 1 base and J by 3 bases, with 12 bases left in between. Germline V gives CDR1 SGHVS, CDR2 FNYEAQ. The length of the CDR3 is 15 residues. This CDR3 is CASSLGGRRKETQYF. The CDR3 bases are TGTGCCAGCAGCTTAGGGGGGCGACGGAAAGAGACCCAGTACTTC.

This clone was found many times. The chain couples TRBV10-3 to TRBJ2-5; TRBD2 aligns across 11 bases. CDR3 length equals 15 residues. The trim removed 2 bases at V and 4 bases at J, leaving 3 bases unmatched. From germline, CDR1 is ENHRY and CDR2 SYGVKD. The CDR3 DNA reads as TGTGCCATCAGTGAGACTAGCGGGGGCACAGAGACCCAGTACTTC. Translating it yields CAISETSGGTETQYF.

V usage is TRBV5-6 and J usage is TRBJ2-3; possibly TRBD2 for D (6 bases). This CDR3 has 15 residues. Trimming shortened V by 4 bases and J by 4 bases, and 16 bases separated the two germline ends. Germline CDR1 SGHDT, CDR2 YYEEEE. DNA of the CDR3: TGTGCCAGCAGCGTAGGGAACAGGAGGGCAGATACGCAGTATTTT. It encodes CASSVGNRRADTQYF.

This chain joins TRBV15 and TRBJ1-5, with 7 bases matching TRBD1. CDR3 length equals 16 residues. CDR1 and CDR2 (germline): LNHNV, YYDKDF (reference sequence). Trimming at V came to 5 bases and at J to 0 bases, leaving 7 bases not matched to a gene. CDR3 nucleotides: TGTGCCACCAGCCCCCAAGGGACAGTTAGCAATCAGCCCCAGCATTTT. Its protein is CATSPQGTVSNQPQHF.

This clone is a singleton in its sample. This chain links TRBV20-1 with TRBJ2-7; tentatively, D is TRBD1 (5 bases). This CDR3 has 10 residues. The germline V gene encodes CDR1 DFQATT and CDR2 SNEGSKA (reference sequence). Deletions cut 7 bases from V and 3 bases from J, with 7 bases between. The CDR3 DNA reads TGCAGTGGGGGCAGCTACGAGCAGTACTTC. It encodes CSGGSYEQYF.

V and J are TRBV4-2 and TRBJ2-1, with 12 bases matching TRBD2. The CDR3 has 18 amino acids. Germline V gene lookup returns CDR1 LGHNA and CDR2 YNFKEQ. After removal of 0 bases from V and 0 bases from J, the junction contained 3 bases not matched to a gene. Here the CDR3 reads CASSQETSGGSSYNEQFF. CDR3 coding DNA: TGTGCCAGCAGCCAAGAGACTAGCGGGGGAAGCTCCTACAATGAGCAGTTCTTC.

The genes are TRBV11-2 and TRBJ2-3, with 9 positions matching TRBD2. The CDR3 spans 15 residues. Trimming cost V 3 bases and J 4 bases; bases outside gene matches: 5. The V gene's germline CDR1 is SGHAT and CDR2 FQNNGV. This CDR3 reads CASSFKGLAADTQYF. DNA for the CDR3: TGTGCCAGCAGCTTCAAGGGACTAGCTGCAGATACGCAGTATTTT.

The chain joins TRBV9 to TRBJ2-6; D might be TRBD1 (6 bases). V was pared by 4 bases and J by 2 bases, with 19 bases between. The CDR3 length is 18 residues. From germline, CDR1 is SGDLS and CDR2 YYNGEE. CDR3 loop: CASSPTQGFYAGANVLTF. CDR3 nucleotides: TGTGCCAGCAGCCCTACTCAGGGGTTCTATGCTGGGGCCAACGTCCTGACTTTC.

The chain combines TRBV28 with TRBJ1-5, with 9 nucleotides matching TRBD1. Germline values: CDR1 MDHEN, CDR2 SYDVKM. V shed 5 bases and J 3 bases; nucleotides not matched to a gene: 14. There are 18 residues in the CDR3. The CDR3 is CASSHRRDRVVSNQPQHF. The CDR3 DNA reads TGTGCCAGCAGTCATCGCCGGGACAGGGTCGTCTCCAATCAGCCCCAGCATTTT.

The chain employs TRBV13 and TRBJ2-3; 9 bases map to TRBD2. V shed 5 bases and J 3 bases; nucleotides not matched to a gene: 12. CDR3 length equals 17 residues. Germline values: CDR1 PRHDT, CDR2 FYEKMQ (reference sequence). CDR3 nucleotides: TGTGCCAGCAGCCCTACCTTCGCGGGAGGGCCGACAGATACGCAGTATTTT. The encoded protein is CASSPTFAGGPTDTQYF.

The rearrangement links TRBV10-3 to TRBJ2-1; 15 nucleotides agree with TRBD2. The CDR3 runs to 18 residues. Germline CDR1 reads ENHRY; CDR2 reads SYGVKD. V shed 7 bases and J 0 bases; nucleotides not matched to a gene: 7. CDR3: CAINPGLAGGSSYNEQFF. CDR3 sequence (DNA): TGTGCCATCAACCCGGGACTAGCGGGGGGTAGCTCCTACAATGAGCAGTTCTTC.

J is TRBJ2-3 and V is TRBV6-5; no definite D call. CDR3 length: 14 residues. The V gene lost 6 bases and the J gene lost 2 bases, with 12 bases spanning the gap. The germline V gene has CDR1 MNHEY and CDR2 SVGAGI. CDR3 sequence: CASSQVSATDTQYF. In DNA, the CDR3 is TGTGCCAGCAGCCAAGTTAGTGCCACAGATACGCAGTATTTT.

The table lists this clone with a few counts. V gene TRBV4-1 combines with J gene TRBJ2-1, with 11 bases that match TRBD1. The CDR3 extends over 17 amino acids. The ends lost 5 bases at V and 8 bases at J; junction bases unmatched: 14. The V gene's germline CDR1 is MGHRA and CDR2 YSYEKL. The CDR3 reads CASSIGPGTGGGDEQFF. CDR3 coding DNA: TGCGCCAGCAGCATCGGACCCGGGACAGGGGGTGGGGATGAGCAGTTCTTC.

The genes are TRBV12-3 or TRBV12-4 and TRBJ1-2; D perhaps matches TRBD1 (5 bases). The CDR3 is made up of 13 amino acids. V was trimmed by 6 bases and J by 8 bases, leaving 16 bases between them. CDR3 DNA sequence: TGTGCCAGCAGCCCTGGTGCAGGGTACGGCTACACCTTC. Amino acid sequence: CASSPGAGYGYTF.

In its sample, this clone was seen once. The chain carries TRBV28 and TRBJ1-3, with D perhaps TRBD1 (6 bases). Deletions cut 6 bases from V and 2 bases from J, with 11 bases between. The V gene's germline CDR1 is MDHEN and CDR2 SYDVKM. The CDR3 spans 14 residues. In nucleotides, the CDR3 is TGTGCCAGCAGCCCCGACAGGACTGGAAACACCATATATTTT. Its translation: CASSPDRTGNTIYF.

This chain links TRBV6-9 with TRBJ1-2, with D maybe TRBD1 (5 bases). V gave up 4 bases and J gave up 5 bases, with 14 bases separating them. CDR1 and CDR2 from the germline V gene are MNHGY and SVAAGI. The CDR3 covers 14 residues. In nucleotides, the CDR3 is TGTGCCAGCAGTTCCAGGGCAAAGTTTTATGGCTACACCTTC. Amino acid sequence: CASSSRAKFYGYTF.

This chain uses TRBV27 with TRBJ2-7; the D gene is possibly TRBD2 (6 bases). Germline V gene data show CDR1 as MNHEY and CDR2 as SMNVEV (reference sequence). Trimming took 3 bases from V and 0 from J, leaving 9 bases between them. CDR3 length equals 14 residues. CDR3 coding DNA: TGTGCCAGCAGTTTTGGAGGGCCCTCCTACGAGCAGTACTTC. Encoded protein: CASSFGGPSYEQYF.

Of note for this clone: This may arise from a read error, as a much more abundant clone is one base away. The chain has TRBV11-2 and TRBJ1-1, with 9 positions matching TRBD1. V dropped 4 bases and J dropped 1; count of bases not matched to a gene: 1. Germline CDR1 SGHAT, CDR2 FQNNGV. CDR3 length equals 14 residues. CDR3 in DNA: TGTGCCAGCAGCTGGGGACAGGGGAACACTGAAGCTTTCTTT. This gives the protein CASSWGQGNTEAFF.

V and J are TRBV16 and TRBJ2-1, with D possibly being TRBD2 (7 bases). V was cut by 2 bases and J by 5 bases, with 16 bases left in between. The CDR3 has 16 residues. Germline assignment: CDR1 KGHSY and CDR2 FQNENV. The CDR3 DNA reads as TGTGCCAGCAGCCAAGCACCGCGGGGGCGGAACAATGAGCAGTTCTTC. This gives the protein CASSQAPRGRNNEQFF.

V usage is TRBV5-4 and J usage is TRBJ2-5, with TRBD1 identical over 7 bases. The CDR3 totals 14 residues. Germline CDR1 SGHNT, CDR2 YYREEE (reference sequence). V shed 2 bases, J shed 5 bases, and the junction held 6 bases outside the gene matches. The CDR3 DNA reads TGTGCCAGCAGCTTCAACAGGGGTTGGGAGACCCAGTACTTC. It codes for CASSFNRGWETQYF.

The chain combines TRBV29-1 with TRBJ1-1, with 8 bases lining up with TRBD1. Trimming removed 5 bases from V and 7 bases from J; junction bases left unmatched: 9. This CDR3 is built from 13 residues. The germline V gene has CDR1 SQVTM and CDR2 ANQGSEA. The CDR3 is CSVLGQGGIEAFF. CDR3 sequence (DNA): TGCAGCGTTCTAGGACAGGGAGGTATTGAAGCTTTCTTT. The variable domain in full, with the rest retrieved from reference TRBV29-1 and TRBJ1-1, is SAVISQKPSRDICQRGTSLTIQCQVDSQVTMMFWYRQQPGQSLTLIATANQGSEATYESGFVIDKFPISRPNLTFSTLTVSNMSPEDSSIYLCSVLGQGGIEAFFGQGTRLTVV.

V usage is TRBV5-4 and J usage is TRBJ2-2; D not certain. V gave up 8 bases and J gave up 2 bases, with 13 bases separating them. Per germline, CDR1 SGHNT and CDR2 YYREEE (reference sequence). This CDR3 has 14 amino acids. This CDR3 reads CASSLDQNTGELFF. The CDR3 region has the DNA TGTGCCAGTAGCCTAGACCAAAACACCGGGGAGCTGTTTTTT.

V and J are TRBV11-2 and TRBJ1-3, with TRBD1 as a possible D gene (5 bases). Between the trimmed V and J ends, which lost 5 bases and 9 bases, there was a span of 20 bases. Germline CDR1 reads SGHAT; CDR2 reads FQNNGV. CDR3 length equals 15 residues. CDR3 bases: TGTGCCAGCAGCCCCTGGGGGGAGGCAGTCGGCACCATATATTTT. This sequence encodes CASSPWGEAVGTIYF.

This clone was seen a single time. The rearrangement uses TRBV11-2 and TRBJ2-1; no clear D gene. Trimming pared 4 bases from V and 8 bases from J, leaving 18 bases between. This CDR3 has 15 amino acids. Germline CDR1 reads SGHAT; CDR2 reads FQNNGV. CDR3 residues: CASSSLVAPPYEQFF. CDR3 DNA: TGTGCCAGCAGCTCTTTAGTAGCTCCACCATATGAGCAGTTCTTC.

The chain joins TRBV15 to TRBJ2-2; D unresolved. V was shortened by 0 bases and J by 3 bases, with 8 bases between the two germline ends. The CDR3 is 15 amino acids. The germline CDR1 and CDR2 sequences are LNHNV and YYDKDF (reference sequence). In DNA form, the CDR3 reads TGTGCCACCAGCAGAGATCGACATCACACCGGGGAGCTGTTTTTT. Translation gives CATSRDRHHTGELFF. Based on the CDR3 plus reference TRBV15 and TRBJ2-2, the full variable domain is DAMVIQNPRYQVTQFGKPVTLSCSQTLNHNVMYWYQQKSSQAPKLLFHYYDKDFNNEADTPDNFQSRRPNTSFCFLDIRSPGLGDTAMYLCATSRDRHHTGELFFGEGSRLTVL.